This T cell receptor beta chain was identified in a study of Graves' ophthalmopathy and Graves' hyperthyroidism. Study context: Peripheral blood (taken before any treatment) was collected at initial diagnosis.

Between the trimmed V and J ends, which lost 1 base and 4 bases, there was a span of 7 bases. CDR1 is SGHTA, CDR2 FQGNSA, per germline. This CDR3 has 13 amino acids. Amplified material comprised TCR beta CDR3 regions derived from RNA transcripts. First-round RT-PCR relied on HTBI primers, and a second-round multiplex PCR came next. One entry per CDR3 protein, called by TCRdb with MiXCR from the multiplex PCR reads. The sample consists of about 220,000 distinct CDR3 sequences, 20% to 25% of them appearing once. The V gene is TRBV7-2, the J gene TRBJ2-5; D ambiguous. The sequencing input was peripheral blood. The receptor was isolated from a woman aged 50 to 60 with Graves' ophthalmopathy. The CDR3 sequence is CASSLGALETQYF. CDR3 sequence (DNA): TGTGCCAGCAGCTTAGGGGCGTTAGAGACCCAGTACTTC.